These 17 T cell receptor beta chains were sequenced from one sample in a study of T-cell reconstitution after alpha-beta-depleted transplantation in children (TCRdb year 2016). The library was obtained by PCR. Sequencing relied on an Illumina HiSeq 2500. TCR library preparation used molecular barcoding, with unique molecular identifiers applied to normalize quantification of the TCRbeta repertoire. TCRdb reprocessing: public reads trimmed at Q25 with fastp, clones called with MiXCR, in-frame beta chains kept. When rows share a CDR3 protein, they turn into one entry using the most common DNA and genes. This sample lists 500,000 or so distinct CDR3 sequences; 9.5% to 12% were detected once. 11% to 15% of the sample is taken by the ten largest. The treatment or condition tag for this specimen amounts to: allogeneic hematopoietic cell transplantation with graft depleted of TCRalphabeta T cells and CD19 B cells.

Sequencing used PBMCs, mostly from graft donor cells, obtained 180 days after TCRalphabeta/CD19-depleted stem cell transplant. These receptors all come from a female patient under 10 years old who had a stem cell transplant for aplastic anemia, so the T cells may come from the graft donor.

This clonotype is a singleton in its sample. With a much larger clone just one base away, this may be a read error. The chain uses TRBV5-1 and TRBJ2-3; 8 bases match TRBD2. The ends lost 3 bases at V and 4 bases at J; junction bases unmatched: 4. Germline V CDR1 and CDR2: SGHRS, YFSETQ. The CDR3 covers 14 residues. As DNA, the CDR3 is TGCGCCAGCAGCTCCGGGACTAGGGCAGATACGCAGTATTTT. This gives the protein CASSSGTRADTQYF.

The chain links TRBV7-2 to TRBJ2-5; D might be TRBD1 (5 bases). The CDR3 is made up of 17 amino acids. Per the germline V gene, CDR1 is SGHTA and CDR2 is FQGNSA. The ends were cut back, 5 bases at V and 4 bases at J, with 23 bases in the middle. The CDR3 nucleotides are TGTGCCAGCAGCATAGGGGAACTATGGTGGCGGCCAGAGACCCAGTACTTC. Amino acid sequence: CASSIGELWWRPETQYF.

This clonotype was detected many times. For the CDR3, the DNA is TGTGCCAGCAGCTGGGGACAGAGCACAGATACGCAGTATTTT. This sequence encodes CASSWGQSTDTQYF. The chain couples TRBV7-6 to TRBJ2-3, with 7 bases lining up with TRBD1. Looked up from germline, CDR1 is SGHVS and CDR2 is FNYEAQ. V gave up 4 bases and J gave up 0 bases; unmatched junction bases: 1. The CDR3 is made up of 14 amino acids.

CDR3 residues: CSVDKTGDGGYTF. DNA for the CDR3: TGCAGCGTTGACAAGACAGGGGATGGTGGCTACACCTTC. The chain has TRBV29-1 and TRBJ1-2; 8 bases match TRBD1. V shed 3 bases and J 7 bases; nucleotides not matched to a gene: 7. Germline CDR1 and CDR2: SQVTM and ANQGSEA. This CDR3 contains 13 residues. The full variable domain, its missing parts supplied by reference TRBV29-1 and TRBJ1-2, is SAVISQKPSRDICQRGTSLTIQCQVDSQVTMMFWYRQQPGQSLTLIATANQGSEATYESGFVIDKFPISRPNLTFSTLTVSNMSPEDSSIYLCSVDKTGDGGYTFGSGTRLTVV.

The chain couples TRBV12-3 or TRBV12-4 to TRBJ2-5; D uncertain. V shed 7 bases and J shed 4 bases, with 13 bases lying between them. CDR3 length: 13 residues. In DNA form, the CDR3 reads TGTGCCAGCATGGTCGGTCACCCAGAGACCCAGTACTTC. As protein: CASMVGHPETQYF.

The chain is built from TRBV20-1 and TRBJ2-1; TRBD2 aligns across 9 bases. The CDR3 length is 15 residues. The V segment lost 1 base and the J segment 4 bases; nucleotides outside the gene matches: 5. Germline V lookup: CDR1 DFQATT, CDR2 SNEGSKA (reference sequence). CDR3: CSARGGREGYNEQFF. As DNA, the CDR3 is TGCAGTGCTAGAGGAGGGCGGGAGGGGTACAATGAGCAGTTCTTC.

This clonotype was observed many times. The chain joins TRBV29-1 to TRBJ1-1; D ambiguous. The CDR3 sequence is 14 residues long. The germline V gene encodes CDR1 SQVTM and CDR2 ANQGSEA. Trimming removed 6 bases at V and 0 bases at J, with 14 bases between. CDR3 residues: CSVEWDPMNTEAFF. CDR3 bases: TGCAGCGTCGAATGGGATCCCATGAACACTGAAGCTTTCTTT.

The chain carries TRBV7-2 and TRBJ2-1; D is ambiguous. Germline CDR1 SGHTA, CDR2 FQGNSA. Trimming cost V 7 bases and J 5 bases, with 15 bases left between them. This CDR3 has 14 amino acids. The CDR3 DNA is TGTGCCAGCACCACCTCCCTAACGGACAATGAGCAGTTCTTC. Residues: CASTTSLTDNEQFF.

The CDR3 protein is CASSLLTGGNSYNEQFF. As DNA, the CDR3 is TGTGCCAGCAGTTTATTGACTGGCGGTAACTCCTACAATGAGCAGTTCTTC. The chain carries TRBV28 and TRBJ2-1; D not certain. Trimming removed 1 base at V and 0 bases at J, with 13 bases between. Germline CDR1 MDHEN, CDR2 SYDVKM. This CDR3 comprises 17 residues.

This clonotype was seen only a few times. The chain recombines TRBV28 with TRBJ2-7, with 12 bases aligning to TRBD2. Trimming took 7 bases from V and 3 from J; bases not matched to a gene: 1. This CDR3 has 13 amino acids. CDR1 and CDR2 from the germline V gene are MDHEN and SYDVKM. Written as DNA, the CDR3 is TGTGCCAGCACGGGACTAGCGGGCTACGAGCAGTACTTC. Encoded protein: CASTGLAGYEQYF. The full variable domain, its missing parts supplied by reference TRBV28 and TRBJ2-7, is DVKVTQSSRYLVKRTGEKVFLECVQDMDHENMFWYRQDPGLGLRLIYFSYDVKMKEKGDIPEGYSVSREKKERFSLILESASTNQTSMYLCASTGLAGYEQYFGPGTRLTVT.

The chain links TRBV6-1 to TRBJ1-6, with D unclear. Germline assignment: CDR1 MNHNS and CDR2 SASEGT. Trimming shortened V by 8 bases and J by 2 bases, and 10 bases separated the two germline ends. CDR3 length: 14 amino acids. The DNA for the CDR3 is TGTGCCAGCGGAGGGAGGACCTATAATTCACCCCTCCACTTT. Its translation is CASGGRTYNSPLHF.

In this sample, this clonotype turned up many times. The chain carries TRBV4-3 and TRBJ2-4, with D unclear. CDR1 LGHNA and CDR2 YSLEER come from the germline V gene. CDR3 size: 15 residues. Trimming removed 2 bases from V and 3 bases from J, with 11 bases in between. In DNA, the CDR3 is TGCGCCAGCAGCCAATTCACGGGTGTCAAAAACATTCAGTACTTC. This codes for CASSQFTGVKNIQYF.

This clonotype has just a few counts. V is TRBV5-6 and J is TRBJ2-7; 7 bases fit TRBD1. The CDR3 is 14 residues long. Germline V gives CDR1 SGHDT, CDR2 YYEEEE. Trimming took 1 base from V and 2 from J; bases not matched to a gene: 3. For the CDR3, the DNA is TGTGCCAGCAGCTTGACAGGGGCCACCTACGAGCAGTACTTC. Residues: CASSLTGATYEQYF.

In its sample, this clonotype was seen once. The V call is TRBV4-3, the J call TRBJ2-3; D tentatively reads TRBD1 or TRBD2 (5 bases each). The V gene lost 4 bases and the J gene lost 2 bases, with 16 bases spanning the gap. This CDR3 has 16 amino acids. Germline V gives CDR1 LGHNA, CDR2 YSLEER. CDR3 loop: CASSRPGTEYTDTQYF. CDR3 sequence (DNA): TGCGCCAGCAGCCGCCCTGGGACCGAGTACACAGATACGCAGTATTTT.

This clonotype showed up just a few times. A junction boundary mismatches the germline segment, possibly from a read error. This chain joins TRBV29-1 and TRBJ1-1; D unresolved. Germline V gene lookup returns CDR1 SQVTM and CDR2 ANQGSEA. This CDR3 has 13 amino acids. The CDR3 DNA is TGCAGCGCTGAACCCGGGCCCAACACTGAAGCTTTCTTT. Its translation: CSAEPGPNTEAFF. The full variable domain, its missing parts supplied by reference TRBV29-1 and TRBJ1-1, is SAVISQKPSRDICQRGTSLTIQCQVDSQVTMMFWYRQQPGQSLTLIATANQGSEATYESGFVIDKFPISRPNLTFSTLTVSNMSPEDSSIYLCSAEPGPNTEAFFGQGTRLTVV.

This clonotype was recorded at least ten times. The chain is built from TRBV29-1 and TRBJ2-3; 8 bases align to TRBD1. CDR3 length: 15 residues. CDR1 is SQVTM, CDR2 ANQGSEA, per germline. V gave up 2 bases and J gave up 4 bases; unmatched junction bases: 8. CDR3 in amino acids: CSVEILMTGADTQYF. As DNA, the CDR3 is TGCAGCGTTGAAATTCTTATGACAGGGGCAGATACGCAGTATTTT.

The chain joins TRBV6-5 to TRBJ2-7; TRBD2 might be the D (5 bases). V lost 4 bases and J 5 bases, leaving 12 bases between the germline ends. CDR3 length: 13 amino acids. Germline loops: CDR1 MNHEY, CDR2 SVGAGI. The CDR3 spells CASSLGPADEQYF. As DNA, the CDR3 is TGTGCCAGCAGTTTAGGACCAGCGGACGAGCAGTACTTC.